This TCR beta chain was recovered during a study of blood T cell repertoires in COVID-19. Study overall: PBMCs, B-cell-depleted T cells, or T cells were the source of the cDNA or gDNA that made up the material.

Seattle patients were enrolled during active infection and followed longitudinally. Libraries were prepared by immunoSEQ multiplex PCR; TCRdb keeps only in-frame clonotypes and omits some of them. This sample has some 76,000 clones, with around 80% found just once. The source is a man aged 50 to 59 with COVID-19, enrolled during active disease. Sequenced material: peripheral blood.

The CDR3 sequence: CASRRTFANTGELFF. CDR3 DNA sequence: TGTGCCAGCAGAAGGACATTCGCGAACACCGGGGAGCTGTTTTTT. The chain links TRBV28 to TRBJ2-2; perhaps TRBD1 as D (5 bases). CDR3 size: 15 residues. Per germline, CDR1 MDHEN and CDR2 SYDVKM. The germline V and J ends were trimmed by 6 bases and 0 bases, with 11 bases remaining between them.